A single sample is the source of the 20 T cell receptor beta chains below, sequenced in a study of blood T cells in healthy people across ages. Using a J-beta primer mix together with a sample-barcoded 5' primer, a second PCR was run for about 7 to 12 cycles. TCRdb reanalysed the 5' RACE reads using MiXCR and keeps one entry per CDR3 protein. The table includes 1.5 million to 2 million distinct CDR3 sequences, 49% detected once. Sequencing input: blood. These receptors were obtained from a woman aged 40 to 55 in good health.

This sequence joins TRBV29-1 and TRBJ2-1, with D tentatively TRBD2 (6 bases). The V gene's germline CDR1 is SQVTM and CDR2 ANQGSEA. V lost 1 base, J lost 7 bases, and 17 bases lay in between. The CDR3 runs to 15 residues. For the CDR3, the DNA is TGCAGCGTTGAAGGGGACTCTCGTAAACCGAATGAGCAGTTCTTC. The encoded protein is CSVEGDSRKPNEQFF.

This rearrangement joins TRBV24-1 to TRBJ2-1; 8 bases fit TRBD1. The CDR3 runs 16 residues. CDR1 KGHDR and CDR2 SFDVKD come from the germline V gene. After removal of 4 bases from V and 6 bases from J, the junction contained 10 bases not matched to a gene. In DNA form, the CDR3 reads TGTGCCACCAGTGACCGGTCCGTGACAGGGGTCAATGAGCAGTTCTTC. Translating gives CATSDRSVTGVNEQFF.

The V call is TRBV10-3, the J call TRBJ2-3; tentatively, D is TRBD1 (5 bases). Germline lookup yields CDR1 ENHRY and CDR2 SYGVKD. The CDR3 is made up of 16 amino acids. The ends were cut back, 2 bases at V and 2 bases at J, with 14 bases in the middle. The CDR3 is CAISEGNRSITDTQYF. In DNA form, the CDR3 reads TGTGCCATCAGTGAGGGGAACAGGTCGATCACAGATACGCAGTATTTT.

This clonotype has more than one count but fewer than ten. This sequence joins TRBV29-1 and TRBJ1-2, with a tentative D call TRBD1 (5 bases). The CDR3 consists of 15 residues. Trimming stripped 2 bases from V and 8 bases from J, with 21 bases between. Germline lookup yields CDR1 SQVTM and CDR2 ANQGSEA. CDR3 region: CSVETPGTLVAGYTF. Written as DNA, the CDR3 is TGCAGCGTTGAAACGCCCGGGACTTTGGTGGCGGGCTACACCTTC.

This clonotype was seen a single time. The J gene is TRBJ2-1, the V gene TRBV5-1, with D uncertain. This CDR3 region has 13 residues. Per germline, CDR1 SGHRS and CDR2 YFSETQ. Trimming pared 0 bases from V and 10 bases from J, leaving 11 bases between. The CDR3 is CASSLVHNYEQFF. In DNA form, the CDR3 reads TGCGCCAGCAGCTTGGTGCACAACTACGAGCAGTTCTTC.

This clonotype was found once. The V gene is TRBV7-2, the J gene TRBJ2-1; D is unresolved. Trimming removed 4 bases from V and 9 bases from J, with 19 bases in between. The CDR3 sequence is 15 residues long. CDR1 and CDR2 from the germline V gene are SGHTA and FQGNSA. The CDR3 loop is CASSYARSLGGEQFF. Written as DNA, the CDR3 is TGTGCCAGCAGCTACGCGAGGAGCCTAGGTGGTGAGCAGTTCTTC.

V gene TRBV7-2 combines with J gene TRBJ2-1; D unresolved. Between the trimmed V and J ends, which lost 8 bases and 4 bases, there was a span of 6 bases. CDR1 and CDR2 (germline): SGHTA, FQGNSA. This CDR3 comprises 11 residues. The CDR3 reads CASRPYNEQFF. CDR3 bases: TGTGCCAGCCGACCATACAATGAGCAGTTCTTC.

The sample holds a few counts of this clonotype. The V gene is TRBV7-2, the J gene TRBJ2-5, with 7 bases identical to TRBD1. CDR1 and CDR2 from the germline V gene are SGHTA and FQGNSA. V trimming: 5 bases; J trimming: 5 bases; junction bases outside the gene matches: 5. The CDR3 is made up of 13 amino acids. CDR3 bases: TGTGCCAGCAGCGCGACAGGGATCGAGACCCAGTACTTC. Residues: CASSATGIETQYF.

J is TRBJ1-6 and V is TRBV12-3 or TRBV12-4; no reliable D call. The CDR3 sequence is 12 residues long. V lost 4 bases to trimming and J lost 8 bases, with 6 bases between them. The CDR3 loop reads CASSSPHSPLHF. The DNA for the CDR3 is TGTGCCAGCAGTTCTCCTCATTCACCCCTCCACTTT.

J is TRBJ2-5 and V is TRBV25-1; possibly TRBD1 or TRBD2 for D (7 bases each). Germline CDR1 reads MGHDK; CDR2 reads SYGVNS. V gave up 4 bases and J gave up 11 bases, with 26 bases separating them. CDR3 length: 16 amino acids. The CDR3 reads CASSAHGGGTENEQYF. Written as DNA, the CDR3 is TGTGCCAGCAGTGCCCACGGGGGAGGGACAGAGAATGAGCAGTACTTC.

Only a few counts were recorded for this clonotype. This chain links TRBV12-3 or TRBV12-4 with TRBJ1-2; D is perhaps TRBD1 (5 bases). V lost 5 bases and J lost 3, with 10 bases in between. CDR3 length: 13 residues. The CDR3 is CASSRDGYYGYTF. CDR3 coding DNA: TGTGCCAGCAGTCGGGACGGGTACTATGGCTACACCTTC.

This clonotype appeared a few times. The chain uses TRBV7-2 and TRBJ2-1; 10 bases map to TRBD2. With 5 bases clipped from V and 12 bases from J, the junction kept 7 bases outside the gene matches. CDR3 length: 13 residues. CDR1 and CDR2 from the germline V gene are SGHTA and FQGNSA. The CDR3 spells CASSTSGVIGQFF. CDR3 bases: TGTGCCAGCAGCACTAGCGGGGTCATCGGGCAGTTCTTC. Full variable domain (missing parts from reference TRBV7-2 and TRBJ2-1): GAGVSQSPSNKVTEKGKDVELRCDPISGHTALYWYRQSLGQGLEFLIYFQGNSAPDKSGLPSDRFSAERTGGSVSTLTIQRTQQEDSAVYLCASSTSGVIGQFFGPGTRLTVL.

The chain couples TRBV7-9 to TRBJ1-2; D is possibly TRBD1 (5 bases). Per germline, CDR1 SEHNR and CDR2 FQNEAQ (reference sequence). The CDR3 spans 14 residues. V dropped 4 bases and J dropped 5 bases, with 14 bases sitting between them. For the CDR3, the DNA is TGTGCCAGCAGCTACACCTGGGACCGGTATGGCTACACCTTC. Translation gives CASSYTWDRYGYTF.

This chain uses TRBV6-2 or TRBV6-3 with TRBJ1-6; 9 bases match TRBD1. V shed 2 bases, J shed 9 bases, and the junction held 5 bases outside the gene matches. The CDR3 is 15 residues long. The V gene's germline CDR1 is MNHEY and CDR2 SVGEGT. The CDR3 DNA is TGTGCCAGCAGTTACGATACAGGGGGCGCTTCACCCCTCCACTTT. Translated, it gives CASSYDTGGASPLHF.

Notes on this clonotype: The junction departs from germline at one end; a sequencing error may be responsible. The genes are TRBV4-1 and TRBJ1-1, with D possibly being TRBD1 (6 bases). Per the germline V gene, CDR1 is MGHRA and CDR2 is YSYEKL. This CDR3 is 14 amino acids long. CDR3 sequence: CASNQRTVKPGAFF. The CDR3 DNA sequence: TGCGCCAGCAACCAAAGGACAGTCAAACCCGGGGCTTTCTTT.

The V gene is TRBV6-1, the J gene TRBJ2-4; D ambiguous. The CDR3 is 12 amino acids. V lost 2 bases to trimming and J lost 13 bases, with 12 bases between them. The germline CDR1 and CDR2 sequences are MNHNS and SASEGT. CDR3 protein: CASSENRLEQYF. Written as DNA, the CDR3 is TGTGCCAGCAGTGAAAATCGACTTGAGCAGTACTTC.

Turning to this clonotype: This could be a read error, since a much larger clone is one nucleotide away. The chain recombines TRBV4-3 with TRBJ2-7; TRBD1 might be the D (6 bases). V shed 2 bases and J shed 3 bases, with 14 bases lying between them. Germline lookup yields CDR1 LGHNA and CDR2 YSLEER. This CDR3 has 15 amino acids. The CDR3 coding sequence is TGCGCCAGCAGCCAAATTGTAGGGGGTGGCTACGAGCAGTACTTC. Amino acid sequence: CASSQIVGGGYEQYF.

This chain connects TRBV7-2 to TRBJ2-1; TRBD2 matches at 8 bases. V shed 3 bases and J 7 bases; nucleotides not matched to a gene: 11. Germline loops: CDR1 SGHTA, CDR2 FQGNSA. The CDR3 covers 16 residues. The CDR3 loop reads CASSFPGGGLGNEQFF. CDR3 nucleotide sequence: TGTGCCAGCAGCTTCCCGGGGGGGGGCCTTGGGAATGAGCAGTTCTTC. Filled out from reference TRBV7-2 and TRBJ2-1, the complete variable domain reads GAGVSQSPSNKVTEKGKDVELRCDPISGHTALYWYRQSLGQGLEFLIYFQGNSAPDKSGLPSDRFSAERTGGSVSTLTIQRTQQEDSAVYLCASSFPGGGLGNEQFFGPGTRLTVL.

The rearrangement uses TRBV15 and TRBJ2-3; 8 positions match TRBD2. The V segment lost 4 bases and the J segment 2 bases; nucleotides outside the gene matches: 5. Germline CDR1 LNHNV, CDR2 YYDKDF (reference sequence). The CDR3 runs to 15 residues. The CDR3 reads CATSTPGGTTDTQYF. CDR3 nucleotides: TGTGCCACCAGCACCCCGGGAGGGACCACAGATACGCAGTATTTT.

This clonotype showed up many times. CDR3 nucleotide sequence: TGTGCCAGCAGCTACAATTCGGGGGGCCAAGAGACCCAGTACTTC. Amino acids: CASSYNSGGQETQYF. This sequence joins TRBV7-2 and TRBJ2-5, with TRBD2 identical over 7 bases. CDR3 length equals 15 residues. Per the germline V gene, CDR1 is SGHTA and CDR2 is FQGNSA. V dropped 4 bases and J dropped 1; count of bases not matched to a gene: 6.